The TCR beta chain under discussion was sequenced for a study of persistence of HIV-infected CD4 T cells. Background on the study: A couple of participants gave one leukapheresis sample; others gave up to about 200 mL blood repeatedly. Whole-study results and caveats: Antigen-responding cells were enriched for degenerate expanded CDR3beta sequences.

An overlapping HIV-1 Gag peptide pool stimulated these cells at roughly 1 ug/peptide/mL. Sorting of responding CD4+ T cells relied on upregulated CD40 ligand together with CD69. About this clone itself: Its specificity is unknown. Distinct nucleotide sequences in the sample also encode this CDR3.

Sequencing used immunoSEQ version 4 in survey mode. The assay was immunoSEQ multiplex PCR, and TCRdb's table has in-frame clones only and misses some. The repertoire includes about 30,000 clones, around 70% of them detected once, and approximately 1.5% sits in the top ten. The CDR3 is made up of 13 amino acids. With 1 base removed from V and 2 bases from J, the gap between germline ends came to 3 bases. The V gene's germline CDR1 is LGHDT and CDR2 YNNKEL (reference sequence). The chain combines TRBV3-1 (or the pseudogene TRBV3-2) with TRBJ1-5; D gene ambiguous. The specimen comprised CD4+ T cells sorted from PBMCs after roughly 20-hour stimulation, sampled from a patient who received antiretroviral therapy. This clonotype was obtained from an adult man with HIV who was CMV-seropositive. CDR3 protein: CASSQAGNQPQHF. The CDR3 region has the DNA TGTGCCAGCAGCCAAGCTGGCAATCAGCCCCAGCATTTT.